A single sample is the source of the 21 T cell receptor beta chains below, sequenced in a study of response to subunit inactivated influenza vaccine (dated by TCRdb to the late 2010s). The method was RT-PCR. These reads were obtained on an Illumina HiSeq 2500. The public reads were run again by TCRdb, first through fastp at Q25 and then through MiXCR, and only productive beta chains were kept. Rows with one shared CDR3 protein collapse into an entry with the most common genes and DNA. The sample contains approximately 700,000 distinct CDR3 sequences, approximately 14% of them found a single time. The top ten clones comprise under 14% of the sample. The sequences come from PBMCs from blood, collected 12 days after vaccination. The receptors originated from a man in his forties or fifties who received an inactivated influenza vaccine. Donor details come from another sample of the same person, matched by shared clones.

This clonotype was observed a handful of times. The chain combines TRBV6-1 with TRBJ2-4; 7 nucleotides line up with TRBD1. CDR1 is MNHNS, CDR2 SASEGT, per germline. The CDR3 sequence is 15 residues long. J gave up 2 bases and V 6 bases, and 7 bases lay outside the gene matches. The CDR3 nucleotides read TGTGCCAGCAGCCGACAGGGTGGGTCCAAAAACATTCAGTACTTC. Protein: CASSRQGGSKNIQYF.

The CDR3 here is CASSLGQRINQPQHF. The CDR3 DNA sequence: TGTGCCAGCAGCTTGGGACAGAGGATCAATCAGCCCCAGCATTTT. The gene calls are TRBV5-6 and TRBJ1-5, with D possibly matching TRBD1 (5 bases). V was trimmed by 0 bases and J by 3 bases, leaving 10 bases between them. The germline gives CDR1 SGHDT, CDR2 YYEEEE. The CDR3 covers 15 residues.

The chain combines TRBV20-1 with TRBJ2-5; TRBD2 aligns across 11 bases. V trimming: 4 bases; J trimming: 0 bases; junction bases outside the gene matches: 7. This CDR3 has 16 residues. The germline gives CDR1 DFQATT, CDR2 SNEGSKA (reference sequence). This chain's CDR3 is CSAILGLAGHQETQYF. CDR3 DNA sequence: TGCAGTGCTATTCTAGGACTAGCGGGCCACCAAGAGACCCAGTACTTC.

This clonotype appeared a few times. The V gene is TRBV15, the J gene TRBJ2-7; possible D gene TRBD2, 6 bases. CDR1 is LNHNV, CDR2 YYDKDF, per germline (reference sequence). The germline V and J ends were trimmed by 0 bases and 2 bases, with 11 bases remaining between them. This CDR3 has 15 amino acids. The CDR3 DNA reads TGTGCCACCAGCAGAGATCCTAGCGCTGCCTACGAGCAGTACTTC. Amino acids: CATSRDPSAAYEQYF. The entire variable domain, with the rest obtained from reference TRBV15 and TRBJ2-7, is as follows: DAMVIQNPRYQVTQFGKPVTLSCSQTLNHNVMYWYQQKSSQAPKLLFHYYDKDFNNEADTPDNFQSRRPNTSFCFLDIRSPGLGDTAMYLCATSRDPSAAYEQYFGPGTRLTVT.

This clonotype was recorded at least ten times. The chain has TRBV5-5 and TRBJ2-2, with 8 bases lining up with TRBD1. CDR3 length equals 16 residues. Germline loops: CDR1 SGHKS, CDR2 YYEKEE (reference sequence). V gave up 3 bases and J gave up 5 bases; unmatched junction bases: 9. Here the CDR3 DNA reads TGTGCCAGCAGCTCCCAGGGGGCTTCGAGGACCGGGGAGCTGTTTTTT. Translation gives CASSSQGASRTGELFF.

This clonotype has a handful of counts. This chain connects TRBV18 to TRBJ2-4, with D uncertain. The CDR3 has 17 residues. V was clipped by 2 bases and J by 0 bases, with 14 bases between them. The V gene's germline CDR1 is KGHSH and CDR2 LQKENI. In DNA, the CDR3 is TGTGCCAGCTCACCATCCTTTAAAACCGTAGCCAAAAACATTCAGTACTTC. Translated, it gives CASSPSFKTVAKNIQYF.

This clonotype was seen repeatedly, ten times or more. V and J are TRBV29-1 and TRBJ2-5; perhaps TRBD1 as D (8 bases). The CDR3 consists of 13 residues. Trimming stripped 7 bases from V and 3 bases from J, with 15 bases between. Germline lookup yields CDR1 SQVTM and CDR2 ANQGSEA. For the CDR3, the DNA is TGCAGCGGAGGACAGGGAGGGGAAGAGACCCAGTACTTC. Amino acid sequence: CSGGQGGEETQYF.

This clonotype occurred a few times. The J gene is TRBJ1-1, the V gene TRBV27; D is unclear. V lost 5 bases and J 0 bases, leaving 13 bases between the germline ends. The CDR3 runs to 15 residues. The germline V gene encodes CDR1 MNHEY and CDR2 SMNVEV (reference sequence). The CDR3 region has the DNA TGTGCCAGCAGTGCCCGAAGAGGGTTGAACACTGAAGCTTTCTTT. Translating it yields CASSARRGLNTEAFF.

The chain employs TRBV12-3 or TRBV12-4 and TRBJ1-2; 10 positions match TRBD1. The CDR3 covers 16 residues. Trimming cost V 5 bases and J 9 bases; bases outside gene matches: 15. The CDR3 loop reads CASSGSPGQGLTRYTF. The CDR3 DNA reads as TGTGCCAGCAGTGGCTCGCCGGGACAGGGGCTAACTCGCTACACCTTC.

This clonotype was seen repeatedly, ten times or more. The CDR3 bases are TGTGCCAGCTGGGTGCGGATTCAAAACACAGATACGCAGTATTTT. Its translation: CASWVRIQNTDTQYF. The V and J genes are TRBV5-8 and TRBJ2-3, with D uncertain. The CDR3 totals 15 residues. V lost 7 bases and J 2 bases, leaving 17 bases between the germline ends. Germline V gene lookup returns CDR1 SGHTS and CDR2 YDEGEE.

In nucleotides, the CDR3 is TGCGCCAGCAGCTTGGCCGGGGTGAGGAACACTGAAGCTTTCTTT. Encoded protein: CASSLAGVRNTEAFF. The rearrangement uses TRBV5-1 and TRBJ1-1; D is undetermined. With 0 bases removed from V and 1 base from J, the gap between germline ends came to 10 bases. Germline V gene lookup returns CDR1 SGHRS and CDR2 YFSETQ. CDR3 length equals 15 residues.

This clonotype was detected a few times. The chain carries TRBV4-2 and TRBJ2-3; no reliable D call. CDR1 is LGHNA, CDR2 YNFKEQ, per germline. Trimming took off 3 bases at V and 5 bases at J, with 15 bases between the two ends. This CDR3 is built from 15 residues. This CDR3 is CASSQVPTTRDTQYF. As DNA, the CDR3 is TGTGCCAGCAGCCAGGTTCCGACAACGAGAGATACGCAGTATTTT.

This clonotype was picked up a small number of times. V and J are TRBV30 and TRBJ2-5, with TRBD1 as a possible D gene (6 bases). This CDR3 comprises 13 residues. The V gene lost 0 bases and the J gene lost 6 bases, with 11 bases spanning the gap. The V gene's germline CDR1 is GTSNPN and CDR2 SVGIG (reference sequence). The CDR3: CAWSVLQGKTQYF. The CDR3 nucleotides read TGTGCCTGGAGTGTCTTACAGGGAAAGACCCAGTACTTC.

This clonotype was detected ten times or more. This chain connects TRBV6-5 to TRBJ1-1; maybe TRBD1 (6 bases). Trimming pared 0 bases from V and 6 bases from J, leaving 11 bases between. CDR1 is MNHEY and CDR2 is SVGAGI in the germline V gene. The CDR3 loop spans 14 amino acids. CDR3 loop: CASSYSGARAEAFF. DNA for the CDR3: TGTGCCAGCAGTTACTCGGGGGCCAGGGCTGAAGCTTTCTTT.

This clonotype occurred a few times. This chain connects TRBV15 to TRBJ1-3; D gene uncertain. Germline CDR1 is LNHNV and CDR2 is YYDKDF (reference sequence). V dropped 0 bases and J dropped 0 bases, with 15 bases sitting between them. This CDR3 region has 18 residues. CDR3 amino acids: CATSRDGVGVTSGNTIYF. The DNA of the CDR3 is TGTGCCACCAGCAGAGATGGAGTCGGGGTAACCTCTGGAAACACCATATATTTT.

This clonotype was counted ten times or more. The CDR3 region has the DNA TGCAGCGTAGCCCATCTAGCGCCTCTGGGGAATGAGCAGTTCTTC. It translates to CSVAHLAPLGNEQFF. The chain employs TRBV29-1 and TRBJ2-1, with D maybe TRBD2 (6 bases). The CDR3 is made up of 15 amino acids. Germline loops: CDR1 SQVTM, CDR2 ANQGSEA. The ends were cut back, 6 bases at V and 7 bases at J, with 22 bases in the middle.

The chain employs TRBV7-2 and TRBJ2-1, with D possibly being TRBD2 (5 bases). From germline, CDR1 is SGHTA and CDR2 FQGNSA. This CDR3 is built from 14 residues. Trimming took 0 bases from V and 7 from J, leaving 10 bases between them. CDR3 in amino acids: CASSLAGESNEQFF. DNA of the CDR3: TGTGCCAGCAGCTTAGCGGGAGAGTCAAATGAGCAGTTCTTC.

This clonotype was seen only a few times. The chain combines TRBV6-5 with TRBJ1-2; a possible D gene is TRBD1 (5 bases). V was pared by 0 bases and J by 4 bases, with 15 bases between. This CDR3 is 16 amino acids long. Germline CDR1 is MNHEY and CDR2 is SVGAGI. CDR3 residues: CASSYSGGDNSYGYTF. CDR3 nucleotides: TGTGCCAGCAGTTACTCAGGAGGGGATAATAGCTATGGCTACACCTTC.

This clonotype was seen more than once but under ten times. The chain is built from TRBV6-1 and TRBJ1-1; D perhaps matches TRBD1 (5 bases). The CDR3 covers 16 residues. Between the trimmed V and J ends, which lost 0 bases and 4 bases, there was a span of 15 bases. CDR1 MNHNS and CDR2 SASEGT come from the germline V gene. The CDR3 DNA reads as TGTGCCAGCAGTGAAGCCTCAAGTTCGGGGGGCACTGAAGCTTTCTTT. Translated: CASSEASSSGGTEAFF.

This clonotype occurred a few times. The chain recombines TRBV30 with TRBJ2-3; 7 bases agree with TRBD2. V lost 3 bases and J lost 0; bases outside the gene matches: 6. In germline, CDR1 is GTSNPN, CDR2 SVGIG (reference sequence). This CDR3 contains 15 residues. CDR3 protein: CAWRDSGSSTDTQYF. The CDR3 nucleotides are TGTGCCTGGAGGGATAGCGGGTCCAGCACAGATACGCAGTATTTT.

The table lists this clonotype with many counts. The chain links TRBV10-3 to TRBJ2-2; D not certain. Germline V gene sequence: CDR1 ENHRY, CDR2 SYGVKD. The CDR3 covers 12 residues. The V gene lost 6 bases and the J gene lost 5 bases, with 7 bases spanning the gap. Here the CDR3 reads CAISDGTGELFF. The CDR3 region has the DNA TGTGCCATCAGCGACGGTACCGGGGAGCTGTTTTTT.